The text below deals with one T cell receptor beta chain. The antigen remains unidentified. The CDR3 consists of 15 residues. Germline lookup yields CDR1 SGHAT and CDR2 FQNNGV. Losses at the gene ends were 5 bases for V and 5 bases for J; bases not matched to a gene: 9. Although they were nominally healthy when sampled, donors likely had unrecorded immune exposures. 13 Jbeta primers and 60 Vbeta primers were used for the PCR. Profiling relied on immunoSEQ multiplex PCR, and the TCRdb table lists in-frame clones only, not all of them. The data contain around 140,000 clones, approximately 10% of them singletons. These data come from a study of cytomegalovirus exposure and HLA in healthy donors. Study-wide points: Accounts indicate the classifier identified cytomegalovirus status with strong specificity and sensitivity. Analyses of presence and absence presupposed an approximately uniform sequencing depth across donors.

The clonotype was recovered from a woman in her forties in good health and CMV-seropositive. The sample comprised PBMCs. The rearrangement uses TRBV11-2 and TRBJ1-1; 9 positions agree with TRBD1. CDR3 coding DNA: TGTGCCAGCAGCCCGCCCGGGACAGGGTTGACTGAAGCTTTCTTT. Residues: CASSPPGTGLTEAFF.